This T cell receptor (beta chain) was documented in a study of shared clonotypes between healthy human individuals. Broader study findings: Generation of non-shared clonotypes was less probable than generation of clonotypes shared by all four donors.

The CDR3 is made up of 14 amino acids. Trimming removed 4 bases from V and 3 bases from J; junction bases left unmatched: 6. Germline V gives CDR1 GTSNPN, CDR2 SVGIG (reference sequence). The protocol was immunoSEQ multiplex PCR, while the TCRdb copy is restricted to in-frame clones and leaves out a portion. The sample holds 2 million to 2.5 million clones, approximately 96% seen once. Regarding this clone: Its antigen is unidentified.

The clonotype comes from a man aged 18 to 35 in good health. This rearrangement joins TRBV30 to TRBJ1-2, with 9 bases lining up with TRBD1. Source material: naive CD4+ T cells sorted from blood. Noted subset: CD45RA+ positively selected. CDR3 nucleotide sequence: TGTGCCTGGATTAGACAGGGGGTCGACTATGGCTACACCTTC. This codes for CAWIRQGVDYGYTF.